Presented here are 14 T cell receptor beta chains from one specimen sequenced in a study of blood T cell repertoires in COVID-19. Here immunoSEQ multiplex PCR was the method, and the copy in TCRdb shows in-frame clones only, minus some. The table shows roughly 500,000 clones, with 80% to 90% occurring only once. Sample: peripheral blood. These receptors originate from a human donor in a cohort sampled during active COVID-19.

The V and J genes are TRBV7-8 and TRBJ2-1, with 11 bases matching TRBD2. Germline CDR1 SGHVS, CDR2 FQNEAQ. The junction had 9 bases not matched to a gene; V was cut back by 2 bases and J by 6 bases. CDR3 length equals 17 residues. The CDR3: CASSLLSGRAGFNEQFF. The CDR3 nucleotides are TGTGCCAGCAGCTTACTTAGCGGGAGGGCCGGGTTCAATGAGCAGTTCTTC.

Details on this clone: One junction end disagrees with the germline gene, perhaps due to a read error. The chain combines TRBV12-3 or TRBV12-4 with TRBJ2-7; unclear D gene. The CDR3 has 9 amino acids. In nucleotides, the CDR3 is TGTGCCAGCAGTTTTCCCATCATTTTC. Its protein is CASSFPIIF.

V is TRBV27 and J is TRBJ2-7, with D maybe TRBD1 (5 bases). V was trimmed by 0 bases and J by 3 bases, leaving 21 bases between them. CDR1 and CDR2 from the germline V gene are MNHEY and SMNVEV (reference sequence). CDR3 size: 18 residues. The DNA for the CDR3 is TGTGCCAGCAGTTTATCGGGGCCCCAGGTCGGTGTGCTCTACGAGCAGTACTTC. This sequence encodes CASSLSGPQVGVLYEQYF.

The count of this clone is one. The rearrangement uses TRBV7-3 and TRBJ2-3; the D gene is possibly TRBD2 (6 bases). Germline lookup yields CDR1 SGHTA and CDR2 FQGTGA. The CDR3 loop spans 13 amino acids. Trimming cost V 5 bases and J 4 bases, with 10 bases left between them. The CDR3 loop reads CASSQGGADTQYF. The CDR3 DNA is TGTGCCAGCAGCCAGGGCGGGGCAGATACGCAGTATTTT.

This chain links TRBV4-2 with TRBJ1-1; TRBD1 agrees at 8 bases. This CDR3 has 15 amino acids. Germline V gives CDR1 LGHNA, CDR2 YNFKEQ. The J segment lost 5 bases and the V segment lost 0 bases, leaving 5 bases of the junction unmatched. CDR3 in DNA: TGTGCCAGCAGCCAAGACGGCAGGGGGCAGACTGAAGCTTTCTTT. It translates to CASSQDGRGQTEAFF.

The chain recombines TRBV6-5 with TRBJ1-2, with TRBD1 as a possible D gene (6 bases). Germline lookup yields CDR1 MNHEY and CDR2 SVGAGI. V was clipped by 3 bases and J by 8 bases, with 19 bases between them. The CDR3 has 15 amino acids. The DNA for the CDR3 is TGTGCCAGCAGTTATGGGGGGGCCCCAAGGCAGGGCTACACCTTC. This gives the protein CASSYGGAPRQGYTF.

This clone was found once. The genes are TRBV10-3 and TRBJ2-7; tentative D call: TRBD2 (5 bases). Germline-derived CDR1 and CDR2 are ENHRY and SYGVKD. Trimming pared 5 bases from V and 1 base from J, leaving 18 bases between. The CDR3 runs to 16 residues. The CDR3 DNA reads TGTGCCATCAGTCGGGGTCGGGCAGGAGGTTCCTACGAGCAGTACTTC. Translation: CAISRGRAGGSYEQYF.

This clone was detected once. The chain joins TRBV3-1 (or the pseudogene TRBV3-2) to TRBJ2-1, with unresolved D. The CDR3 length is 13 residues. Germline CDR1 reads LGHDT; CDR2 reads YNNKEL (reference sequence). Trimming pared 4 bases from V and 3 bases from J, leaving 7 bases between. CDR3 bases: TGTGCCAGCAGCCTTGACTTCTACAATGAGCAGTTCTTC. It codes for CASSLDFYNEQFF.

The chain employs TRBV11-2 and TRBJ2-7; 9 bases match TRBD2. The CDR3 contains 19 residues. Germline V gene sequence: CDR1 SGHAT, CDR2 FQNNGV. J gave up 0 bases and V 5 bases, and 17 bases lay outside the gene matches. The DNA for the CDR3 is TGTGCCAGCAGCCCCACGACGGCGGGAGGGTCCCACTTCTCCTACGAGCAGTACTTC. Protein product: CASSPTTAGGSHFSYEQYF. The variable domain in full, with the rest retrieved from reference TRBV11-2 and TRBJ2-7, is EAGVAQSPRYKIIEKRQSVAFWCNPISGHATLYWYQQILGQGPKLLIQFQNNGVVDDSQLPKDRFSAERLKGVDSTLKIQPAKLEDSAVYLCASSPTTAGGSHFSYEQYFGPGTRLTVT.

The rearrangement joins TRBV6-5 to TRBJ1-3, with a tentative D call TRBD1 (5 bases). Germline values: CDR1 MNHEY, CDR2 SVGAGI. V shed 7 bases and J shed 8 bases, with 12 bases lying between them. CDR3 length: 12 amino acids. CDR3 sequence (DNA): TGTGCCAGCACGGGCGGGGGACACACCATATATTTT. Translating it yields CASTGGGHTIYF.

J is TRBJ1-6 and V is TRBV10-3; 9 positions agree with TRBD1. Germline-derived CDR1 and CDR2 are ENHRY and SYGVKD. Trimming removed 6 bases from V and 6 bases from J; junction bases left unmatched: 9. This CDR3 comprises 16 residues. CDR3 nucleotides: TGTGCCATCAGCCAACAGGGGGCGAAACCTAATTCACCCCTCCACTTT. It is translated as CAISQQGAKPNSPLHF.

This clone was seen only a few times. This rearrangement joins TRBV28 to TRBJ2-1; D uncertain. The CDR3 has 14 residues. Trimming took off 3 bases at V and 8 bases at J, with 14 bases between the two ends. Germline CDR1 MDHEN, CDR2 SYDVKM. DNA for the CDR3: TGTGCCAGCAGTTTTTTAATAGTTTTCTATGAGCAGTTCTTC. Protein product: CASSFLIVFYEQFF.

CDR3 sequence reads: CSVEALTGATQYF. The CDR3 bases are TGCAGCGTTGAGGCCCTGACGGGAGCCACGCAGTATTTT. The chain uses TRBV29-1 and TRBJ2-3; tentative D call: TRBD2 (6 bases). There are 13 residues in the CDR3. Germline CDR1 and CDR2: SQVTM and ANQGSEA. Deletions cut 3 bases from V and 9 bases from J, with 16 bases between.

The chain employs TRBV9 and TRBJ1-2; D unclear. The CDR3 has 15 residues. The germline V gene has CDR1 SGDLS and CDR2 YYNGEE. Trimming pared 3 bases from V and 2 bases from J, leaving 14 bases between. The CDR3 sequence is CASSASRSGNYGYTF. The CDR3 bases are TGTGCCAGCAGCGCTAGCCGGTCAGGAAACTATGGCTACACCTTC.